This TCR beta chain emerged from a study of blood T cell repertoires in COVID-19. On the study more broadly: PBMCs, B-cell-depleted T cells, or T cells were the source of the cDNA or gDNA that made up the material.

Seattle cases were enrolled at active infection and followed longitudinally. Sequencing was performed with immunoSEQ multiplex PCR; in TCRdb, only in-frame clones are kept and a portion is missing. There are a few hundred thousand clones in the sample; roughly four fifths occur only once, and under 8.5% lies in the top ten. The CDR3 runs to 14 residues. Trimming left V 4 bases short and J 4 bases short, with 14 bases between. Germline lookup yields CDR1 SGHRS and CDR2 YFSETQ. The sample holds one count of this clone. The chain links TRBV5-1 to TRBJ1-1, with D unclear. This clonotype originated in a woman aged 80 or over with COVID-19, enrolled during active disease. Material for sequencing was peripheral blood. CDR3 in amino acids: CASSTHRGVTEAFF. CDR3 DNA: TGCGCCAGCAGCACTCATAGAGGAGTCACTGAAGCTTTCTTT.